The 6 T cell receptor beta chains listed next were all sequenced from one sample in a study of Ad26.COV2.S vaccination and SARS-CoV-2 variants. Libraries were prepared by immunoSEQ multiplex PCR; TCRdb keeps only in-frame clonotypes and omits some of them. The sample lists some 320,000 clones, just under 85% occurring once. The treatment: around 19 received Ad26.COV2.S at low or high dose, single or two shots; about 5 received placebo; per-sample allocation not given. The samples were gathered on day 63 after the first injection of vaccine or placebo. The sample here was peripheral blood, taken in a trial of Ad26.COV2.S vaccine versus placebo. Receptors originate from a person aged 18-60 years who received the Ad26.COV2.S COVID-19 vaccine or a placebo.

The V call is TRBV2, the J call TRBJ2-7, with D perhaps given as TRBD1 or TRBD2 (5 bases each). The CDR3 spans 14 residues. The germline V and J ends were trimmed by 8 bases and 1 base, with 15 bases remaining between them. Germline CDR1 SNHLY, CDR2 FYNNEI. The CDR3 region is CASRWESGSYEQYF. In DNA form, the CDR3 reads TGTGCCAGCCGATGGGAGTCAGGGTCCTACGAGCAGTACTTC.

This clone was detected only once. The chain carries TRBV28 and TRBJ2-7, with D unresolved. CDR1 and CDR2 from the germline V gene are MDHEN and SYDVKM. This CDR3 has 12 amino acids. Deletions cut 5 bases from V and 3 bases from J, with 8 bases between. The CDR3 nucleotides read TGTGCCAGCAGTCGCCAGGTCTACGAGCAGTACTTC. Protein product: CASSRQVYEQYF.

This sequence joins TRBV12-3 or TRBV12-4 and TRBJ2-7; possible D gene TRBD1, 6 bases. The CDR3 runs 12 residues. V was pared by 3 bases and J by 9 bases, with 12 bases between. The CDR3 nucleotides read TGTGCCAGCAGTTTTTACAGGGCGGCGCAGTACTTC. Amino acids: CASSFYRAAQYF.

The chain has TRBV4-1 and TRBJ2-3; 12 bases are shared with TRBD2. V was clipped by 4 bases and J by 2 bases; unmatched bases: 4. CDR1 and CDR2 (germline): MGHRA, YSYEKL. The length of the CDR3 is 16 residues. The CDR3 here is CASSRRTSGDTDTQYF. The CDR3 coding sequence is TGCGCCAGCAGCCGACGGACTAGCGGGGACACAGATACGCAGTATTTT.

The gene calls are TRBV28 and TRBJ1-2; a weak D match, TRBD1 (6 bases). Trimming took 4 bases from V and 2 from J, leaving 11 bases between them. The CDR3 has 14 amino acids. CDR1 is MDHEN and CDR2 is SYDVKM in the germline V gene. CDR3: CASSSGGGNYGYTF. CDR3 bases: TGTGCCAGCAGTTCGGGCGGGGGCAACTATGGCTACACCTTC.

In DNA form, the CDR3 reads TGTGCCAGCAGTGAGGTGACAGGGGGCCTGGACGAGCAGTACTTC. Protein product: CASSEVTGGLDEQYF. The rearrangement joins TRBV6-1 to TRBJ2-7; TRBD1 matches 10 bases. Germline CDR1 reads MNHNS; CDR2 reads SASEGT. CDR3 length: 15 amino acids. V shed 3 bases, J shed 5 bases, and the junction held 7 bases outside the gene matches.